The sequence of this T cell receptor beta chain was determined in a study of Tregs in tolerant kidney transplant recipients (dated by TCRdb to the late 2010s). For the wider study: TCRbeta sequencing was used in the study to identify donor-specific regulatory T cells before combined kidney and bone marrow transplantation, and the identified cells were then tracked after transplant. What the research found in general, with its limitations: Expanding Tregs with activated donor B cells appeared to identify the most biologically relevant and donor-specific TCRbeta repertoire. Biological reproducibility was not examined directly, but technical replication error appeared to be minimal. Donor-specific Treg expansion was found to exceed global Treg expansion in tolerant patients, suggesting antigen-driven rather than nonspecific expansion. Because only a small number of patients were included, the study had limitations, and the results will need to be validated in larger populations as well as under other immunosuppression protocols. PCR primers changed over time for some patients, so nucleotide-level comparison across those patients' samples was not possible.

On this clone: Its antigen remains undetermined. There are no base qualities to consult, and no much larger clone falls within one base.

Transplants used related donors with nonmyeloablative bone marrow transplantation; mixed chimerism was transient in the human trials. Unstimulated Tregs (CD4+CD25+CD127-), CD4+ non-Tregs (CD4+CD25-), CD4 and CD8 cells were FACS-sorted from thawed PBMCs. Several combined kidney and bone marrow transplant recipients from the ITN036ST trial were included as patients, and samples were available only from these trial subjects. Healthy control blood was processed by Ficoll density gradient to PBMCs and cryopreserved; patient PBMCs were collected before and after transplant. CDR1 and CDR2 are drawn from the germline V gene: SGHRS, YFSETQ. The CDR3 contains 14 residues, cysteine and phenylalanine counted. Only the CDR3 DNA stays, 42 bases, in frame from base 1. Clipping removes 3 bases from V and 4 bases from J, with 3 as the unmatched junction base count. Genomic DNA was extracted from sorted cells with the QIAGEN DNeasy Blood and Tissue Kit for TCRbeta CDR3 sequencing. High-throughput TCRbeta CDR3 sequencing was carried out commercially through immunoSEQ, with PCR amplification with bias correction and internal controls included. The paper's data handling went like this. Unique productive TCRbeta sequences were defined by CDR3 nucleotide sequence where primers matched, and otherwise by CDR3 amino acid sequence together with Vbeta and Jbeta genes. Sorting error was corrected by removing sequences shared between sorted populations at a frequency ratio of 2:1 or less, and the remaining shared sequences were assigned to the higher population. Sequences were defined as donor-reactive when expanded at least 5-fold in CFSE-low cells versus unstimulated cells and present at a frequency of at least 0.01% in CFSE-low cells. Repertoire divergence was quantified by Jensen-Shannon divergence using the top 100 TCRbeta sequences ranked by frequency. For samples with multiple sequencing runs, sorting error was corrected separately for each run before the runs were pooled. As stored in TCRdb, this immuneACCESS dataset retains in-frame rearrangements with V and J assigned. A fraction of the clones does not appear; measured against another copy, unresolved V genes explain less than half of the discrepancy, and the remainder lacks a known reason. The V and J calls and clone size were taken over from that table, and D and trimming were inferred from the DNA. Within this sample are more than 90,000 clones, with 93% of them counted one time only. In total, the top ten clones hold 1.6% of the sample.

The material sequenced was CD4+ T cells from blood (PBMCs), taken 12 months after the transplant. The chain uses TRBV5-1 and TRBJ2-7; TRBD1 lines up with 11 middle nucleotides. The source is a human patient who received a combined kidney and bone marrow transplant. Some T cells may be donor cells from the graft after a transplant. DNA sequence: TGCGCCAGCAGCTACGGACAGGGGGCTTACGAGCAGTACTTC. Its translation is CASSYGQGAYEQYF.